This paragraph reports one TCR beta chain. The assay was immunoSEQ multiplex PCR, and TCRdb's table has in-frame clones only and misses some. The sample lists about 490,000 clones; approximately 79% were seen once. This entry is derived from a study of shared clonotypes between healthy human individuals. There are 14 residues in the CDR3. CDR1 is SQVTM and CDR2 is ANQGSEA in the germline V gene. J lost 3 bases, V lost 6 bases, and 8 bases had no gene match. The sequence came from a woman in her thirties or forties in good health. Some clones in this sample may be carry-over from other donors' samples. Sequenced: PBMCs. This sequence joins TRBV29-1 and TRBJ2-1, with 7 bases matching TRBD1. CDR3 residues: CSVLRDRDYNEQFF. The CDR3 bases are TGCAGCGTACTCCGGGACAGAGACTACAATGAGCAGTTCTTC.